This TCR beta chain is drawn from a study of cytomegalovirus exposure and HLA in healthy donors. In the study overall: A prior study identified 117 million unique TCR beta sequences from roughly 180 million T cells. Study findings and constraints: TCR beta sequences numbering roughly 16,000 were associated with HLA alleles at 0.05 false discovery rate in a later analysis. Several of the most significant clusters were apparently associated with common viral pathogens in a later analysis. TCR beta chain V- and J-gene trimming was linked, in a later analysis, to a missense variant in DCLRE1C.

PCR used 60 Vbeta primers and 13 Jbeta primers. This table comes from immunoSEQ multiplex PCR, and its TCRdb copy is limited to in-frame clones, with some not included. The sample yields around 150,000 clones, approximately 81% seen once. Regarding this clone: What it binds is not known.

The TCR was taken from a man between 18 and 35 years old in good health and CMV-seronegative. The specimen was PBMCs.

This CDR3 is CASSSDSYPGDTIYF. The CDR3 region has the DNA TGTGCCAGCAGCTCGGACAGCTACCCTGGGGACACCATATATTTT. This chain links TRBV7-2 with TRBJ1-3; possibly TRBD1 for D (6 bases). The ends were cut back, 4 bases at V and 8 bases at J, with 18 bases in the middle. The CDR3 has 15 residues. Looked up from germline, CDR1 is SGHTA and CDR2 is FQGNSA. The whole variable domain, remainder taken from reference TRBV7-2 and TRBJ1-3, is GAGVSQSPSNKVTEKGKDVELRCDPISGHTALYWYRQSLGQGLEFLIYFQGNSAPDKSGLPSDRFSAERTGGSVSTLTIQRTQQEDSAVYLCASSSDSYPGDTIYFGEGSWLTVV.